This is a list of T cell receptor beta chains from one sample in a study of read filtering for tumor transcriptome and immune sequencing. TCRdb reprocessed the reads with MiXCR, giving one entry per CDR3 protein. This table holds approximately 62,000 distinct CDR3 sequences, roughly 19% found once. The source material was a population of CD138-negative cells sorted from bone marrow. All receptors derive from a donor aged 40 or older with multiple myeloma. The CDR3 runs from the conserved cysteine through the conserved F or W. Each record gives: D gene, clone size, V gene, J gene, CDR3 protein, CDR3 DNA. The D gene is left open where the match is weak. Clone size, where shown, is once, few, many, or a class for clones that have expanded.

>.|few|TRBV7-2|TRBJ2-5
CASSVAPSVETQYF
TGTGCCAGCAGCGTAGCCCCTAGCGTAGAGACCCAGTACTTC
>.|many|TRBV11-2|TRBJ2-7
CASSLRVSSTYEQYF
TGTGCCAGCAGCTTAAGGGTTAGCTCAACCTACGAGCAGTACTTC
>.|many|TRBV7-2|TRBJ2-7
CASSFSQYYEQYF
TGTGCCAGCAGCTTTTCACAGTACTACGAGCAGTACTTC
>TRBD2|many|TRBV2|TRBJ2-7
CASKRTSGSLLEQYF
TGTGCCAGCAAGAGGACTAGCGGGAGTTTGCTGGAGCAGTACTTC
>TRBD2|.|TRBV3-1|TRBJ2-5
CASSLPPSGQETQYF
TGTGCCAGCAGCCTACCTCCTAGCGGCCAAGAGACCCAGTACTTC
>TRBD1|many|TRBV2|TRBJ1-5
CASSETGMNQPQHF
TGTGCCAGCTCGGAGACAGGGATGAATCAGCCCCAGCATTTT
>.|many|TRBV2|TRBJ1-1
CASSAIRGGGEAFF
TGTGCCAGCAGCGCCATCAGGGGAGGGGGTGAAGCTTTCTTT
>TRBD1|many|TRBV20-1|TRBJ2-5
CSARESRTGWSETQYF
TGCAGTGCTAGGGAAAGTCGGACAGGGTGGTCGGAGACCCAGTACTTC
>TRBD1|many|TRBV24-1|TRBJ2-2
CATEEQGSTGELFF
TGTGCCACCGAGGAACAGGGGTCCACCGGGGAGCTGTTTTTT
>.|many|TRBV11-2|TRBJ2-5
CASKLAPVRETQYF
TGTGCCAGCAAACTAGCCCCGGTTAGAGAGACCCAGTACTTC